This entry features one T cell receptor beta chain sequence. The sample is drawn from a study of control samples from healthy donors and cancer patients. The method was immunoSEQ multiplex PCR; TCRdb's version includes in-frame clones alone and lacks a portion of them. Of roughly 120,000 clones listed, around nine tenths are singletons. V lost 7 bases, J lost 8 bases, and 11 bases stayed unmatched. Germline V CDR1 and CDR2: MNHEY, SVGAGI. The CDR3 has 14 residues. The chain combines TRBV6-5 with TRBJ2-4; TRBD1 matches at 7 bases. Source material: blood. The source of this sequence is an older woman in good health. CDR3 in amino acids: CASTVRGLEDIQYF. The CDR3 bases are TGTGCCAGCACGGTTAGGGGGCTGGAGGACATTCAGTACTTC.